This T cell receptor (beta chain) comes out of a study of T cell responses to AZD1222 COVID-19 vaccine. Study-wide points: Donors, mostly white British, included more females; clonal diversity was possibly underestimated.

About this clone itself: Its cognate antigen is unknown.

Trimming removed 6 bases from V and 0 bases from J, with 6 bases in between. The germline V gene has CDR1 MNHEY and CDR2 SMNVEV (reference sequence). The CDR3 has 14 residues. The method was immunoSEQ multiplex PCR; TCRdb's version includes in-frame clones alone and lacks a portion of them. The sample yields roughly 150,000 clones, under 95% seen once. This TCR came from an adult in good health. The input for sequencing was peripheral blood, taken on day 0 of AZD1222 vaccination. V and J are TRBV27 and TRBJ1-6; D is uncertain. The DNA of the CDR3 is TGTGCCAGCAGAGGGAGCTCCTATAATTCACCCCTCCACTTT. This encodes CASRGSSYNSPLHF.